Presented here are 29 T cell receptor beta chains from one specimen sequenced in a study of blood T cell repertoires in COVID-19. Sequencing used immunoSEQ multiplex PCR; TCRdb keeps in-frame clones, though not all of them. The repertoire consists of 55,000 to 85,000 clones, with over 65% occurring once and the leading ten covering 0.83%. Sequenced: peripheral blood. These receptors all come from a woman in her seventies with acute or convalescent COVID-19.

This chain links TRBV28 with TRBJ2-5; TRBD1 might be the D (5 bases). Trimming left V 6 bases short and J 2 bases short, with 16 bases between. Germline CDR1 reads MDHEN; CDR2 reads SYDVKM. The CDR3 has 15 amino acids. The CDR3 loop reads CASSLDPTAQETQYF. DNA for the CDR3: TGTGCCAGCAGCCTGGACCCGACAGCTCAAGAGACCCAGTACTTC.

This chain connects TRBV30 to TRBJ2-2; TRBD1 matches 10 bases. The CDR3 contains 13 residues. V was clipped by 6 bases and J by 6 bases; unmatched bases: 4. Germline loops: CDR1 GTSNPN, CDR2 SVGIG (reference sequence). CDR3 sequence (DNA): TGTGCCTGCCCGGGACAGGGGCCCGGGGAGCTGTTTTTT. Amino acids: CACPGQGPGELFF.

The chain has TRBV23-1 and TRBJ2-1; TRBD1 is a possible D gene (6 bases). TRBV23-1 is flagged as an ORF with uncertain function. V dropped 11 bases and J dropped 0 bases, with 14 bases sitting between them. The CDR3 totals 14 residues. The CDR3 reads CAVQGLSSYNEQFF. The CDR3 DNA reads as TGCGCCGTACAGGGCCTTAGCTCCTACAATGAGCAGTTCTTC.

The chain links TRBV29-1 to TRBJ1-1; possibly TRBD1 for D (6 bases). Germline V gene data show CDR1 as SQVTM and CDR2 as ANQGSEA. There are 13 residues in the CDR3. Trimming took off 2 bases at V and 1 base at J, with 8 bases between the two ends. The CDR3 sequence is CSVEQTGNTEAFF. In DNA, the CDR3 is TGCAGCGTTGAACAGACAGGGAACACTGAAGCTTTCTTT.

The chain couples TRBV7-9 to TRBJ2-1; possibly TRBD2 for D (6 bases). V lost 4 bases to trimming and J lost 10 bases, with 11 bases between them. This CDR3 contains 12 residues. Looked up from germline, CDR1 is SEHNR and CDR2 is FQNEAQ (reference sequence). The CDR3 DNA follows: TGTGCCAGCAGCTCGGGACTTGGGGAGCAGTTCTTC. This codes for CASSSGLGEQFF.

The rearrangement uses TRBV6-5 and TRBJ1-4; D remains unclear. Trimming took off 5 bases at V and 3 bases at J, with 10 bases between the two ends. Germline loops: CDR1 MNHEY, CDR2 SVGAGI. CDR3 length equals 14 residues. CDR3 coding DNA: TGTGCCAGCAGTAACACGCCTGCTAATGAAAAACTGTTTTTT. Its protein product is CASSNTPANEKLFF.

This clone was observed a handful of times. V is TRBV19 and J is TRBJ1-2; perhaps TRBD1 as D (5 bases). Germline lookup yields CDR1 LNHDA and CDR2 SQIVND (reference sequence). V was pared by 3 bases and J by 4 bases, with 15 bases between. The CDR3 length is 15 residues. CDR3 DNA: TGTGCCAGTAGTATTCTTGGGGGGAGTAGCTATGGCTACACCTTC. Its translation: CASSILGGSSYGYTF.

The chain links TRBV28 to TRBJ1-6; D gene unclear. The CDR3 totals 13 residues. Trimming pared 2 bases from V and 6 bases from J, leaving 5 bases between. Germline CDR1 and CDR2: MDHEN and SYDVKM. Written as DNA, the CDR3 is TGTGCCAGCAGTTTAACGCGTAATTCACCCCTCCACTTT. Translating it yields CASSLTRNSPLHF.

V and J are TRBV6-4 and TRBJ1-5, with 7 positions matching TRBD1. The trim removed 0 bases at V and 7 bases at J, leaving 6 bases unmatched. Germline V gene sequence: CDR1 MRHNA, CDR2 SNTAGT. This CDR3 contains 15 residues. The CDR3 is CASSDSIGGAQPQHF. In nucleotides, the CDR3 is TGTGCCAGCAGTGACTCGATAGGGGGCGCGCAGCCCCAGCATTTT.

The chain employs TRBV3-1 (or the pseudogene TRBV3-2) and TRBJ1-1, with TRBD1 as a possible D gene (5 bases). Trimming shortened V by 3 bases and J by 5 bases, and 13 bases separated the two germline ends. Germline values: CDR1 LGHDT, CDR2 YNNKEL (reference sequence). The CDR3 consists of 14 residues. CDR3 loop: CASSQTDLRTEAFF. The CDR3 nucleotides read TGTGCCAGCAGCCAGACAGATTTGAGGACTGAAGCTTTCTTT.

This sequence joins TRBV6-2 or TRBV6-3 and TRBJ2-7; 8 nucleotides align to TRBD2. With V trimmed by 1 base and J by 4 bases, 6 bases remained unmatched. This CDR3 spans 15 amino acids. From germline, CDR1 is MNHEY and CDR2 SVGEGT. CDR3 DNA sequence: TGTGCCAGCAGTTACTTAGGCGGGGGGCCGTACGAGCAGTACTTC. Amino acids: CASSYLGGGPYEQYF.

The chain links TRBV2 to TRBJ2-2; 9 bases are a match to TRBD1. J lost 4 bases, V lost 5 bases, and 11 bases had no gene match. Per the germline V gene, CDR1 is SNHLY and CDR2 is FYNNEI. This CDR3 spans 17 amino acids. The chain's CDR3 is CASSQLGTGSGTGELFF. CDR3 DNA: TGTGCCAGCAGTCAACTCGGGACAGGGTCGGGCACCGGGGAGCTGTTTTTT.

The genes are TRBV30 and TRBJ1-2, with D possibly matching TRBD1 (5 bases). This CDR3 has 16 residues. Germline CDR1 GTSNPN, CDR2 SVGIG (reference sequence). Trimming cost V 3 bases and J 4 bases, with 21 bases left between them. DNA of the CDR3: TGTGCCTGGAGGAGGTCAAGCGGGGCCTACGGCTATGGCTACACCTTC. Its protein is CAWRRSSGAYGYGYTF. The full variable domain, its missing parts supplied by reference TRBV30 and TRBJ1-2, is SQTIHQWPATLVQPVGSPLSLECTVEGTSNPNLYWYRQAAGRGLQLLFYSVGIGQISSEVPQNLSASRPQDRQFILSSKKLLLSDSGFYLCAWRRSSGAYGYGYTFGSGTRLTVV.

The DNA of the CDR3 is TGTGCCATCAGTGAGTCAGACCGAGGAGCTTTCTTT. It translates to CAISESDRGAFF. The V call is TRBV10-3, the J call TRBJ1-1; no definite D call. CDR3 length: 12 residues. V lost 0 bases to trimming and J lost 10 bases, with 9 bases between them. Germline CDR1 reads ENHRY; CDR2 reads SYGVKD.

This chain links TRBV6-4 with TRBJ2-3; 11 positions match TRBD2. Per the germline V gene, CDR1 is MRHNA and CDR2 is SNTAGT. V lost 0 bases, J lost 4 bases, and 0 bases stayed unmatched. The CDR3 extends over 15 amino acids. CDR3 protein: CASSDSSGGADTQYF. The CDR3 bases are TGTGCCAGCAGTGACTCTAGCGGGGGGGCAGATACGCAGTATTTT.

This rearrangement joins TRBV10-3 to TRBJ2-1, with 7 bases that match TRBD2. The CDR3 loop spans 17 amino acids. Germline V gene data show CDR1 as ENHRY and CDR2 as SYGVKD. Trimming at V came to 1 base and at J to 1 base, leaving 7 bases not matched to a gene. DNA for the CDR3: TGTGCCATCAGTGAGTACTTAGCGGGCACGTCCTACAATGAGCAGTTCTTC. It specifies CAISEYLAGTSYNEQFF.

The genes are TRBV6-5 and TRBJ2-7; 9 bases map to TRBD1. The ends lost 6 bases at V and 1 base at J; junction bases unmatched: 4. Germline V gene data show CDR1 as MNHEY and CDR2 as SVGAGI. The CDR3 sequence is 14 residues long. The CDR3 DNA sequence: TGTGCCAGCAGCTCCGACAGGGGGTCCTACGAGCAGTACTTC. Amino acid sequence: CASSSDRGSYEQYF.

Here the CDR3 DNA reads TGCAGTGCTAGTGGTCCTAGCATGGTGGGCTACGAGCAGTACTTC. Protein product: CSASGPSMVGYEQYF. The rearrangement links TRBV20-1 to TRBJ2-7; D is possibly TRBD2 (5 bases). The CDR3 runs to 15 residues. Germline V gene sequence: CDR1 DFQATT, CDR2 SNEGSKA (reference sequence). With 3 bases removed from V and 3 bases from J, the gap between germline ends came to 18 bases.

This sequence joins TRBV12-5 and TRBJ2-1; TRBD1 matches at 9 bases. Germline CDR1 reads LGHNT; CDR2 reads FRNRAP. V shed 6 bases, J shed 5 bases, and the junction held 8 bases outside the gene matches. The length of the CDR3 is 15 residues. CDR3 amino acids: CASGPGTGNNNEQFF. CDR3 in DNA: TGTGCTAGTGGGCCCGGGACAGGGAATAACAATGAGCAGTTCTTC.

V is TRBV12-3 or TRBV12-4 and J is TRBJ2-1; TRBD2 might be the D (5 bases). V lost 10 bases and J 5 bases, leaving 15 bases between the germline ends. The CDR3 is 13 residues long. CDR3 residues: CATQRLGNNEQFF. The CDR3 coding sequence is TGTGCCACACAGCGGTTGGGGAACAATGAGCAGTTCTTC.

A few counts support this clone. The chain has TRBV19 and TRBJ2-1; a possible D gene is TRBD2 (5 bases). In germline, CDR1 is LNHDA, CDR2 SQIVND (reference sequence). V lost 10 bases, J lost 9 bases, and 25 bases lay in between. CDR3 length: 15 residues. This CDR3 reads CATGETSIGLGEQFF. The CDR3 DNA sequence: TGTGCCACCGGGGAAACTAGTATCGGTCTCGGTGAGCAGTTCTTC.

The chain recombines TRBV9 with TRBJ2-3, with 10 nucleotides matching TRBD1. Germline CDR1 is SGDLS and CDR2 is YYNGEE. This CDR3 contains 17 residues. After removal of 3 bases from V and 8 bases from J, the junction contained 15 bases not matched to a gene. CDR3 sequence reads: CASSAIAGTGAAGTQYF. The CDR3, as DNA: TGTGCCAGCAGCGCAATCGCCGGGACAGGGGCTGCGGGTACGCAGTATTTT.

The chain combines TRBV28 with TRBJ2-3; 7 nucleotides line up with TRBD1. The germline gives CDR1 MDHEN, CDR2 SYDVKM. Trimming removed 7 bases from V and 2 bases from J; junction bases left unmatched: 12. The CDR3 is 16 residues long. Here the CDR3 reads CASTRLDRANTDTQYF. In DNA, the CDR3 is TGTGCCAGCACGAGGTTAGACAGGGCAAACACAGATACGCAGTATTTT.

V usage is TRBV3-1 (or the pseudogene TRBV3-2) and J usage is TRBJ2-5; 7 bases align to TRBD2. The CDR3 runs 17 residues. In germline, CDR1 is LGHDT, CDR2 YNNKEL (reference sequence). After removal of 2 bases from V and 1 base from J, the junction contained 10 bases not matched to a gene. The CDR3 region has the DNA TGTGCCAGCAGCCAATCAATGGCTAGCGGAGTCCAAGAGACCCAGTACTTC. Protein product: CASSQSMASGVQETQYF.

CDR3 region: CASSTGQAGNTIYF. CDR3 nucleotide sequence: TGTGCCAGCAGCACCGGACAGGCTGGAAACACCATATATTTT. The V and J genes are TRBV7-3 and TRBJ1-3; TRBD1 aligns across 7 bases. This CDR3 has 14 amino acids. After removal of 5 bases from V and 2 bases from J, the junction contained 3 bases not matched to a gene. Germline assignment: CDR1 SGHTA and CDR2 FQGTGA.

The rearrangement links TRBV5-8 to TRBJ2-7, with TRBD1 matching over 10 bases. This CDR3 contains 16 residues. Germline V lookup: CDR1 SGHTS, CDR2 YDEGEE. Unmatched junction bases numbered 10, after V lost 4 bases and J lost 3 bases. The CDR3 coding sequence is TGTGCCAGCAGCGGATACCGGGACAGGGGACTCTACGAGCAGTACTTC. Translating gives CASSGYRDRGLYEQYF.

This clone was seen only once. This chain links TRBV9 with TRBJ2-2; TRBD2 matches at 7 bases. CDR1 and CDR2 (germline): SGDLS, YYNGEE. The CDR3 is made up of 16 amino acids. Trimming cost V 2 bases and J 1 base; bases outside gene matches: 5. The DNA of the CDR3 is TGTGCCAGCAGCGTCACCGGGACTAAGAACACCGGGGAGCTGTTTTTT. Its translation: CASSVTGTKNTGELFF.

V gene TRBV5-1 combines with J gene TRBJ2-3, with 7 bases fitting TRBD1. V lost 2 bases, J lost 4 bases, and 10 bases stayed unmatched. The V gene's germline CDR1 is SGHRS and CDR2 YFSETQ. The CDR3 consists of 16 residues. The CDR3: CASSFRQGLVPDTQYF. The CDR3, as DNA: TGCGCCAGCAGCTTTAGACAGGGATTAGTTCCAGATACGCAGTATTTT.

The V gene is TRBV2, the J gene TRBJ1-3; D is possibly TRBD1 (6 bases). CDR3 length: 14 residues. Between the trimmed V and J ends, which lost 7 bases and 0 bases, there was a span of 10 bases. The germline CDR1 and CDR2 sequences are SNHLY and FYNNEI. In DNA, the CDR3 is TGTGCCAGCAACTCAGGGGACTCTGGAAACACCATATATTTT. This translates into CASNSGDSGNTIYF.